These T cell receptor beta chains were read from a single sample in a study of blood T cell repertoires in COVID-19. TCRdb's table, derived via immunoSEQ multiplex PCR, lists solely in-frame clones and lacks some. The repertoire holds roughly 65,000 clones, with about 74% as singletons. What was sequenced was peripheral blood. Receptors were obtained from a human donor in a cohort sampled during active COVID-19. The CDR3 runs from the conserved cysteine through the conserved F or W. Fields, in order: D gene, J gene, clone size, V gene, CDR3 DNA, CDR3 protein. The D gene is left open where the match is weak. Some rows mark clone size as missing; the rest say once, few, many or name a class of expanded clone.

D gene: -; J gene: TRBJ1-4; clone size: -; V gene: TRBV7-2; CDR3 DNA: TGTGCCAGCAGTATACAGCCCTTCGAAAAACTGTTTTTT; CDR3 protein: CASSIQPFEKLFF
D gene: -; J gene: TRBJ2-1; clone size: many; V gene: TRBV7-9; CDR3 DNA: TGTGCCAGCAGCGTGGACATTCTGAATGAGCAGTTCTTC; CDR3 protein: CASSVDILNEQFF
D gene: -; J gene: TRBJ2-7; clone size: few; V gene: TRBV4-1; CDR3 DNA: TGCGCCAGCAGCCAAGAATACGGGAGATACTACGAGCAGTACTTC; CDR3 protein: CASSQEYGRYYEQYF
D gene: -; J gene: TRBJ2-1; clone size: -; V gene: TRBV29-1; CDR3 DNA: TGCAGCGTTGTTCGGACTAACAATGAGCAGTTCTTC; CDR3 protein: CSVVRTNNEQFF
D gene: TRBD2; J gene: TRBJ2-3; clone size: once; V gene: TRBV30; CDR3 DNA: TGTGCCTGGACTGGGCGGGGGGGCCCAGATACGCAGTATTTT; CDR3 protein: CAWTGRGGPDTQYF
D gene: TRBD1; J gene: TRBJ1-1; clone size: -; V gene: TRBV28; CDR3 DNA: TGTGCCAGCAGTTTACCGGGGCAGGGGGCTGACACTGAAGCTTTCTTT; CDR3 protein: CASSLPGQGADTEAFF
D gene: TRBD1; J gene: TRBJ2-7; clone size: -; V gene: TRBV29-1; CDR3 DNA: TGCAGCTACTCGACAGGGGGGGTTCGGTACGAGCAGTACTTC; CDR3 protein: CSYSTGGVRYEQYF
D gene: TRBD1; J gene: TRBJ2-2; clone size: -; V gene: TRBV6-6; CDR3 DNA: TGTGCCAGCAGCCAAAACCGGGACAGGGGTTCCGGGGAGCTGTTTTTT; CDR3 protein: CASSQNRDRGSGELFF
D gene: -; J gene: TRBJ2-2; clone size: -; V gene: TRBV5-1; CDR3 DNA: TGCGCCAGCAGCTATGACTTAAACACCGGGGAGCTGTTTTTT; CDR3 protein: CASSYDLNTGELFF
D gene: TRBD2; J gene: TRBJ2-2; clone size: -; V gene: TRBV29-1; CDR3 DNA: TGCAGCGTTGAAGAGTCTAGCGGGGGGGCCGACACCGGGGAGCTGTTTTTT; CDR3 protein: CSVEESSGGADTGELFF
D gene: -; J gene: TRBJ2-5; clone size: few; V gene: TRBV5-1; CDR3 DNA: TGCGCCAGCAGCCAGGAAGGGGAAGAACAAGAGACCCAGTACTTC; CDR3 protein: CASSQEGEEQETQYF
D gene: TRBD2; J gene: TRBJ2-3; clone size: -; V gene: TRBV5-1; CDR3 DNA: TGCGCCAGCAGACAGACTAGCGGGACAGATACGCAGTATTTT; CDR3 protein: CASRQTSGTDTQYF
D gene: -; J gene: TRBJ1-2; clone size: -; V gene: TRBV24-1; CDR3 DNA: TGTGCCACCAGTGACGCGGGTAGGAGTAACTATGGCTACACCTTC; CDR3 protein: CATSDAGRSNYGYTF
D gene: TRBD1; J gene: TRBJ2-2; clone size: -; V gene: TRBV7-9; CDR3 DNA: TGTGCCAGCACCAAAACGACAGGGTTCACCGGGGAGCTGTTTTTT; CDR3 protein: CASTKTTGFTGELFF
D gene: -; J gene: TRBJ2-1; clone size: -; V gene: TRBV7-2; CDR3 DNA: TGTGCCAGCAGCTTAGATAGATCCAATGAGCAGTTCTTC; CDR3 protein: CASSLDRSNEQFF
D gene: TRBD1; J gene: TRBJ2-3; clone size: few; V gene: TRBV5-1; CDR3 DNA: TGCGCCAGCAGCTTGCAGGGGGCTAGCACAGATACGCAGTATTTT; CDR3 protein: CASSLQGASTDTQYF
D gene: TRBD1; J gene: TRBJ1-2; clone size: -; V gene: TRBV19; CDR3 DNA: TGTGCCAGTGGACAGGGTGTATATGGCTACACCTTC; CDR3 protein: CASGQGVYGYTF